Sequencing of this TCR beta chain was carried out in a study of T-cell reconstitution after alpha-beta-depleted transplantation in children. Preparation of the TCRbeta library was carried out with unique molecular identifiers. TCRdb re-called the PCR reads with MiXCR, one entry per CDR3 protein. The sample consists of fewer than 350,000 distinct CDR3 sequences, around a tenth of them appearing once. In its sample, this clonotype was seen many times. The antigen is undetermined. Regarding the study as a whole: T-cell counts and diversity at one year post-transplant came mainly from newly produced T cells. Alpha-beta T cells present about two months after transplant were reported to originate from several hundred expanded graft clones. Some patients' high day-60 TCRbeta diversity was attributed to recipient cells surviving conditioning.

J gave up 1 base and V 3 bases, and 9 bases lay outside the gene matches. The CDR3 loop spans 15 amino acids. Germline V lookup: CDR1 DFQATT, CDR2 SNEGSKA (reference sequence). This TCR was sampled from a male patient aged 2 to 9 who had a stem cell transplant for chronic granulomatous disease, so the T cells may come from the graft donor. V usage is TRBV20-1 and J usage is TRBJ2-7; 7 bases fit TRBD2. The sample was peripheral blood, taken 180 days after TCRalphabeta/CD19-depleted stem cell transplant. In DNA form, the CDR3 reads TGCAGTGCTAGGGACGAGCGGGGTGAGTCCTACGAGCAGTACTTC. Translated: CSARDERGESYEQYF.